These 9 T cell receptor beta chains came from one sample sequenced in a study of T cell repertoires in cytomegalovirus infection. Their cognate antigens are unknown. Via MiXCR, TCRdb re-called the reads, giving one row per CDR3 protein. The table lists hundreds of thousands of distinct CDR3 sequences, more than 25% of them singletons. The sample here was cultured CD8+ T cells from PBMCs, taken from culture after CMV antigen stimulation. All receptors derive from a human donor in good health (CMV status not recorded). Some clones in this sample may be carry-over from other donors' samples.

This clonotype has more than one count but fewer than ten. The DNA for the CDR3 is TGTGCCAGTAGTCCCGGGGGCTGGAGGCCCCACTATGGCTACACCTTC. It codes for CASSPGGWRPHYGYTF. The V call is TRBV19, the J call TRBJ1-2, with TRBD1 as a possible D gene (6 bases). This CDR3 region has 16 residues. V was clipped by 5 bases and J by 3 bases, with 19 bases between them. Germline CDR1 and CDR2: LNHDA and SQIVND (reference sequence).

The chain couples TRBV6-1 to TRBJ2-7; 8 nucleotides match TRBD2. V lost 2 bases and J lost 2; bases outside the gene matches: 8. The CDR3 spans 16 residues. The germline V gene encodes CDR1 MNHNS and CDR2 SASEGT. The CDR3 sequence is CASSEITSGFTYEQYF. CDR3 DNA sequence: TGTGCCAGCAGTGAAATAACTAGCGGATTTACCTACGAGCAGTACTTC.

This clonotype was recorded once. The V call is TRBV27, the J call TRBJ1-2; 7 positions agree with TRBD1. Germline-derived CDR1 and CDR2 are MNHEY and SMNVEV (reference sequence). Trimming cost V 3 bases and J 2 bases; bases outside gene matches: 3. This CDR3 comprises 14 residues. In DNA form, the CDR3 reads TGTGCCAGCAGTTTCGACAGGGCAAACTATGGCTACACCTTC. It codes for CASSFDRANYGYTF.

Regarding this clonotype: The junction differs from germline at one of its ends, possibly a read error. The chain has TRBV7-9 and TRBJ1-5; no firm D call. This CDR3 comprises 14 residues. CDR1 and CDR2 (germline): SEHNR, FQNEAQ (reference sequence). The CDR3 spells CANSSRQNNQPQHF. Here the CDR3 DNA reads TGTGCCAACAGCAGCCGCCAGAACAATCAGCCCCAGCATTTT.

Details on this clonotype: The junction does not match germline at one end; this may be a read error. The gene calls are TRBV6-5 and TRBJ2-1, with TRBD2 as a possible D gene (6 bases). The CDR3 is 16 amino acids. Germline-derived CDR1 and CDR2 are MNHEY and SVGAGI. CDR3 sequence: CVSSYSRSGGYNEQFF. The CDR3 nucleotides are TGTGTCAGCAGTTACTCGAGGTCCGGAGGGTACAATGAGCAGTTCTTC.

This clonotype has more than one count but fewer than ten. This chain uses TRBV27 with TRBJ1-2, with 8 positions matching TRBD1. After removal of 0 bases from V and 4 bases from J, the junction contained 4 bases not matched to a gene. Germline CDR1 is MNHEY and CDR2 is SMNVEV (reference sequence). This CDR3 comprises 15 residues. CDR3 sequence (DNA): TGTGCCAGCAGTTTATCAGCCAGGGGGCCCTATGGCTACACCTTC. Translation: CASSLSARGPYGYTF.

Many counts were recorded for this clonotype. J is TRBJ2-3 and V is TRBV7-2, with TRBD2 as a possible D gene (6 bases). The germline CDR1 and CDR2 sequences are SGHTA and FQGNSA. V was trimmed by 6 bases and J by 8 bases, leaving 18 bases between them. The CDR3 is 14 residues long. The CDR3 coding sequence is TGTGCCAGCAGTTTTTGGGGGGATGTTTTTACGCAGTATTTT. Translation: CASSFWGDVFTQYF.

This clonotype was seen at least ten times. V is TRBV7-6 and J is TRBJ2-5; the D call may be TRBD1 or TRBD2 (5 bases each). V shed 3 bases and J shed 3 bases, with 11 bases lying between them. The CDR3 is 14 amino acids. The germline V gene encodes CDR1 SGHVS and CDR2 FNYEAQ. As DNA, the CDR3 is TGTGCCAGCAGCTTTGGGACCATCGAAGAGACCCAGTACTTC. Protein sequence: CASSFGTIEETQYF.

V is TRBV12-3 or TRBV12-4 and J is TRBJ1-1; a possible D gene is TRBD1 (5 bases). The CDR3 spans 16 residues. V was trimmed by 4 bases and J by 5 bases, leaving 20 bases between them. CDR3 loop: CASSSGPPRRWTEAFF. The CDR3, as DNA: TGTGCCAGCAGTTCAGGGCCCCCCCGTCGGTGGACTGAAGCTTTCTTT.